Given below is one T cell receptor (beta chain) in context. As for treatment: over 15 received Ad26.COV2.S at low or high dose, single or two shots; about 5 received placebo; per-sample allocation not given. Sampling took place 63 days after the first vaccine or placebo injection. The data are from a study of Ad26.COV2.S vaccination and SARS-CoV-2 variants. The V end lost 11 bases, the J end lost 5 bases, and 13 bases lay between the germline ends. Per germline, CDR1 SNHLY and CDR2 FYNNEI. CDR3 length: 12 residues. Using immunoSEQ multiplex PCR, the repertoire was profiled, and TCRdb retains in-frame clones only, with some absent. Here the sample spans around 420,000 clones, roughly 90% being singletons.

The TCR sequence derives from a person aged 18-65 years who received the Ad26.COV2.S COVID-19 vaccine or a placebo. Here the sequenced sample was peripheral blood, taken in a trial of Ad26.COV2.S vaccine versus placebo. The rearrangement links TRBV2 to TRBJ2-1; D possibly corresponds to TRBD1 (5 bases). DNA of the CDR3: TGTGCCCTCAACAGGTGGGACAATGAGCAGTTCTTC. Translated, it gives CALNRWDNEQFF. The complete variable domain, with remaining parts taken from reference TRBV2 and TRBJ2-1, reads EPEVTQTPSHQVTQMGQEVILRCVPISNHLYFYWYRQILGQKVEFLVSFYNNEISEKSEIFDDQFSVERPDGSNFTLKIRSTKLEDSAMYFCALNRWDNEQFFGPGTRLTVL.